What follows are 10 T cell receptor beta chains derived from one specimen sequenced in a study of blood T cells in healthy people across ages (dated by TCRdb to 2013 to 2016). The library was made by 5' RACE. The listed sequencing device is Illumina HiSeq 2500. A second PCR of about 6 to 11 cycles was run with a J-beta primer mix and a sample-barcoded 5' primer. TCRdb redid the processing of the public reads, applying fastp at Q25 and MiXCR, and retained in-frame beta chains. Records with the same CDR3 protein are collapsed into one entry carrying the most frequent genes and DNA. The sample data list 1,300,000 or so distinct CDR3 sequences, and 59% of these were observed just once. The top ten clonotypes cover 5.5% to 8% of the sample. The sequencing input was blood. The receptor set was obtained from a man between 18 and 35 years old in good health.

This clonotype has only one observation. The chain combines TRBV7-2 with TRBJ2-7, with 8 bases lining up with TRBD1. The closer fit of TRBJ2-5 to the DNA end suggests the J call may be wrong. CDR1 and CDR2 (germline): SGHTA, FQGNSA. The CDR3 contains 17 residues. Written as DNA, the CDR3 is TGTGCCAGCAGCTCAAGGGCAGGGGGCGCGGGTATTGAGACCCAGTACTTC. Protein sequence: CASSSRAGGAGIETQYF.

V usage is TRBV5-1 and J usage is TRBJ1-1; TRBD1 might be the D (6 bases). Germline V gene data show CDR1 as SGHRS and CDR2 as YFSETQ. The CDR3 covers 14 residues. V lost 3 bases and J 7 bases, leaving 16 bases between the germline ends. The chain's CDR3 is CASSSNRGQDEAFF. CDR3 DNA sequence: TGCGCCAGCAGCTCCAACCGGGGGCAGGATGAAGCTTTCTTT.

CDR3 protein: CASRGGTLLHTGELFF. The CDR3 nucleotides are TGTGCCAGCAGGGGGGGGACCCTACTTCACACCGGGGAGCTGTTTTTT. The chain has TRBV21-1 and TRBJ2-2; TRBD2 was called by the table and not checked on the DNA. TRBV21-1 is flagged as a pseudogene. CDR3 length: 16 amino acids.

This clonotype appeared a few times. This rearrangement joins TRBV20-1 to TRBJ2-7; possibly TRBD2 for D (5 bases). The CDR3 is 13 amino acids. Per the germline V gene, CDR1 is DFQATT and CDR2 is SNEGSKA (reference sequence). Trimming removed 6 bases from V and 0 bases from J, with 12 bases in between. CDR3 in amino acids: CSAGLGNSYEQYF. CDR3 coding DNA: TGCAGTGCCGGCCTCGGGAACTCCTACGAGCAGTACTTC.

The table lists this clonotype with a count of one. This chain uses TRBV6-4 with TRBJ2-1; TRBD2 matches 12 bases. The CDR3 is 15 residues long. In germline, CDR1 is MRHNA, CDR2 SNTAGT. Germline trimming cut 1 base from V and 8 bases from J; bases unmatched to any gene: 3. The CDR3 protein is CASSDFGLAGHEQFF. The CDR3 DNA is TGTGCCAGCAGTGACTTCGGACTAGCGGGGCATGAGCAGTTCTTC.

The sample holds a few counts of this clonotype. The chain employs TRBV25-1 and TRBJ2-5; D possibly corresponds to TRBD2 (6 bases). Germline V gene data show CDR1 as MGHDK and CDR2 as SYGVNS. V gave up 3 bases and J gave up 2 bases, with 13 bases separating them. The CDR3 extends over 15 amino acids. The CDR3 protein is CASSEGAGLQETQYF. CDR3 nucleotides: TGTGCCAGCAGTGAGGGCGCGGGGTTACAAGAGACCCAGTACTTC.

This clonotype was seen a few times. CDR3 region: CASSGGPTGIPYEQYF. The CDR3 DNA follows: TGTGCCAGCAGCGGAGGGCCGACAGGGATCCCCTACGAGCAGTACTTC. J is TRBJ2-7 and V is TRBV4-2, with D maybe TRBD1 (7 bases). CDR1 LGHNA and CDR2 YNFKEQ come from the germline V gene. The CDR3 totals 16 residues. Deletions cut 5 bases from V and 2 bases from J, with 19 bases between.

The chain couples TRBV6-6 to TRBJ2-3, with D perhaps TRBD2 (6 bases). Germline assignment: CDR1 MNHNY and CDR2 SVGAGI (reference sequence). The V gene lost 8 bases and the J gene lost 2 bases, with 14 bases spanning the gap. The CDR3 has 14 amino acids. This chain's CDR3 is CASQEGQVTDTQYF. The DNA of the CDR3 is TGTGCCAGCCAGGAGGGCCAGGTCACAGATACGCAGTATTTT.

The gene calls are TRBV20-1 and TRBJ2-5; 9 bases agree with TRBD1. The CDR3 spans 14 residues. The germline gives CDR1 DFQATT, CDR2 SNEGSKA (reference sequence). J gave up 11 bases and V 5 bases, and 15 bases lay outside the gene matches. This CDR3 is CSACRDRVVREQYF. The CDR3 bases are TGCAGTGCTTGCCGGGACAGGGTAGTTCGTGAGCAGTACTTC.

This clonotype was detected a few times. The chain recombines TRBV6-4 with TRBJ2-3; TRBD2 agrees at 9 bases. CDR1 MRHNA and CDR2 SNTAGT come from the germline V gene. After removal of 7 bases from V and 4 bases from J, the junction contained 6 bases not matched to a gene. The CDR3 has 14 amino acids. The DNA for the CDR3 is TGTGCCAGCAAGAAGCGGGGGGAGGCAGATACGCAGTATTTT. Translated: CASKKRGEADTQYF.